This TCR beta chain derives from a study of cytomegalovirus exposure and HLA in healthy donors. Study-wide results and limits: A later analysis found that most CMV-associated TCR beta chains appeared HLA-restricted. In a later analysis, TCR beta V- and J-gene trimming was associated with a missense DCLRE1C variant. In a later analysis, 16,951 TCR beta sequences were associated with HLA alleles at 0.05 false discovery rate.

Regarding this clone: What it recognizes is unknown.

The PCR used 60 Vbeta and 13 Jbeta primers. The table came from immunoSEQ multiplex PCR; TCRdb's copy has only in-frame clones and leaves some out. The sample shows approximately 170,000 clones, 60% to 80% of them seen only once. V lost 2 bases and J lost 5, with 12 bases in between. The CDR3 is 14 amino acids. The germline V gene encodes CDR1 LGHNA and CDR2 YNFKEQ. The sequence was obtained from a man aged 18-30 years in good health and CMV-seropositive. Specimen: PBMCs. V usage is TRBV4-2 and J usage is TRBJ2-5, with a weak D call TRBD2 (7 bases). DNA for the CDR3: TGTGCCAGCAGCCAAACAGGGCGGGGGGAGACCCAGTACTTC. This gives the protein CASSQTGRGETQYF.